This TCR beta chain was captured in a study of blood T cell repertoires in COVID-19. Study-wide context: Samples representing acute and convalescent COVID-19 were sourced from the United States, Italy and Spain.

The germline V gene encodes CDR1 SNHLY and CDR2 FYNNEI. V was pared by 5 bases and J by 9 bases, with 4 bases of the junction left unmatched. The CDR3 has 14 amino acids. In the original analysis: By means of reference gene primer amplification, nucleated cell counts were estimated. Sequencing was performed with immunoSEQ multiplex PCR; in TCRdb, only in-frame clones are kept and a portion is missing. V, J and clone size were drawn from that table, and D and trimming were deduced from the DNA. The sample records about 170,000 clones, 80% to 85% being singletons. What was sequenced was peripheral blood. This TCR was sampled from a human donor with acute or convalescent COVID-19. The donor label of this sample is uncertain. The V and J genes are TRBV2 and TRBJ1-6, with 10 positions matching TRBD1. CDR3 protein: CASSTGTGVSPLHF. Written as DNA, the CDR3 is TGTGCCAGCAGTACCGGGACAGGGGTTTCACCCCTCCACTTT.